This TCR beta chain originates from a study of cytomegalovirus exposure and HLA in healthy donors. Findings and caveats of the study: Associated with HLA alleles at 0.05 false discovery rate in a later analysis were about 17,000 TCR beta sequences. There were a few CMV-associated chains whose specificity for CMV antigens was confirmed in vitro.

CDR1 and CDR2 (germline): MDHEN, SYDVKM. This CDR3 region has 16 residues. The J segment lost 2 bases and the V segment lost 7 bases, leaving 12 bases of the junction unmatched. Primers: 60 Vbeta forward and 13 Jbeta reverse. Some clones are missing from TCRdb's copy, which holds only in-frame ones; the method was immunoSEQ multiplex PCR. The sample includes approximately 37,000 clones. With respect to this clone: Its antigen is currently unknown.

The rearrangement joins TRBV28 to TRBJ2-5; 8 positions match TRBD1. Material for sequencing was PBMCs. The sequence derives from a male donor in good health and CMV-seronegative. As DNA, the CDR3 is TGTGCCAGCAAGGTTAGGGCGGACAGGGTTCAAGAGACCCAGTACTTC. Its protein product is CASKVRADRVQETQYF.